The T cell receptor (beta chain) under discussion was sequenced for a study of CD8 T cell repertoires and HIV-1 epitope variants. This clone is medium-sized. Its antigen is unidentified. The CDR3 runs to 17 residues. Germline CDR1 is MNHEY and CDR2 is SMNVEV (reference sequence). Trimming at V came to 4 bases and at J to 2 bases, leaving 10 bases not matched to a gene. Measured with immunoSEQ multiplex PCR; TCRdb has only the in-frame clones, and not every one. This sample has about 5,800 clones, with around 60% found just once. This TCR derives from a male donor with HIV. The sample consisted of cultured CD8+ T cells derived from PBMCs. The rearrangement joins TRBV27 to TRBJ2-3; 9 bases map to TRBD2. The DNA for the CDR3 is TGTGCCAGCAGTTCTACATCGACTAGCGGAGACACAGATACGCAGTATTTT. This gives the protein CASSSTSTSGDTDTQYF.